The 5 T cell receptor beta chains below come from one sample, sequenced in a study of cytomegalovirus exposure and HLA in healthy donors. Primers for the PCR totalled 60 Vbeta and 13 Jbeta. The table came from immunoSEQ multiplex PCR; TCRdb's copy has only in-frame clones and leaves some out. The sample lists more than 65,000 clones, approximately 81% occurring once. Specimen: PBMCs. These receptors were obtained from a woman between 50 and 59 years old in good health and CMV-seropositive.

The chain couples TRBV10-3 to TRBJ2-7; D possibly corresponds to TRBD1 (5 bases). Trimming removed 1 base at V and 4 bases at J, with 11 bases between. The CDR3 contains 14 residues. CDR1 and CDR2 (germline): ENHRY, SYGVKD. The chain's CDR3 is CAISELGGAYEQYF. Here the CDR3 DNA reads TGTGCCATCAGTGAGTTAGGTGGGGCATACGAGCAGTACTTC.

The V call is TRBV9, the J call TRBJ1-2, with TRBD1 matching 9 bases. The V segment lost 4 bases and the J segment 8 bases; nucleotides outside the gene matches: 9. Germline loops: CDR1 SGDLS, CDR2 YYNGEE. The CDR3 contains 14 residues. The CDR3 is CASSLRDRAEGYTF. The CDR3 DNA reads TGTGCCAGCAGCCTCCGGGACAGGGCGGAAGGCTACACCTTC.

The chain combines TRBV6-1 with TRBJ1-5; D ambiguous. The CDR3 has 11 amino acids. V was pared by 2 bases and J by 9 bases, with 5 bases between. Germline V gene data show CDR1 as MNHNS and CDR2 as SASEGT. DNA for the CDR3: TGTGCCAGCAGTGAAATTAGGCCCCAGCATTTT. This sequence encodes CASSEIRPQHF.

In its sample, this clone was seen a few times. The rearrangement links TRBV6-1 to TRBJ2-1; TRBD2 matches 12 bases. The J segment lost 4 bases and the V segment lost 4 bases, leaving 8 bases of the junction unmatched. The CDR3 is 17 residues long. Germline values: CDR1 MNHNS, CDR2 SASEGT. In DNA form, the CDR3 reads TGTGCCAGCAGTGGAGGACGGGGGACTAGCGGGTACAATGAGCAGTTCTTC. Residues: CASSGGRGTSGYNEQFF.

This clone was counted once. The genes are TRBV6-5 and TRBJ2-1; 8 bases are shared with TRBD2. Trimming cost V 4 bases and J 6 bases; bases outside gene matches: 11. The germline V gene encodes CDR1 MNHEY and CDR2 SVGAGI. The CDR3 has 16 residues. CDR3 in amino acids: CASSWSSSGKSNEQFF. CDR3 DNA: TGTGCCAGCAGTTGGTCGAGTAGCGGGAAAAGCAATGAGCAGTTCTTC.